The T cell receptor (beta chain) under discussion was sequenced for a study of cytomegalovirus exposure and HLA in healthy donors. The PCR used 60 Vbeta and 13 Jbeta primers. The repertoire was sequenced with immunoSEQ multiplex PCR; TCRdb's copy has only in-frame clones and lacks some. Found here are some 38,000 clones, around 68% of them singletons; the top ten hold around 3.9%. The germline V gene has CDR1 MGHDK and CDR2 SYGVNS. J gave up 7 bases and V 6 bases, and 6 bases lay outside the gene matches. CDR3 length equals 14 residues. Study outcomes and limitations: Earlier analysis looked at TCR beta V segments, and most were productive about 87% or about 30% of the time.

A word on this clone: What it binds is not known.

This sequence was found in a man in his forties in good health and CMV-seronegative. The chain links TRBV25-1 to TRBJ1-6, with 7 bases that match TRBD1. Sequencing used PBMCs. The CDR3 region is CASRRQGSNSPLHF. CDR3 nucleotide sequence: TGTGCCAGCAGGCGACAGGGATCAAATTCACCCCTCCACTTT.